One and the same sample provided the 3 T cell receptor beta chains below, sequenced in a study of T cell responses to AZD1222 COVID-19 vaccine. Generated by immunoSEQ multiplex PCR, the TCRdb table keeps only in-frame clones and is missing some. The repertoire holds 110,000 to 150,000 clones, with around 93% as singletons. The sequencing used peripheral blood, collected 28 days after the second AZD1222 dose. The receptors stem from an adult who received the AZD1222 COVID-19 vaccine.

V and J are TRBV9 and TRBJ1-1; D gene ambiguous. Germline V gene lookup returns CDR1 SGDLS and CDR2 YYNGEE. The CDR3 runs 12 residues. Trimming removed 1 base from V and 10 bases from J, with 11 bases in between. The CDR3 DNA follows: TGTGCCAGCAGCGTAACGGGGTCTGGAGCTTTCTTT. Translating gives CASSVTGSGAFF.

V usage is TRBV7-3 and J usage is TRBJ1-2; 10 nucleotides line up with TRBD1. Germline V gene data show CDR1 as SGHTA and CDR2 as FQGTGA. V was clipped by 2 bases and J by 6 bases; unmatched bases: 0. The length of the CDR3 is 13 residues. In DNA form, the CDR3 reads TGTGCCAGCAGCTTAGGACAGGGGGATGGCTACACCTTC. Its protein is CASSLGQGDGYTF. Variable domain in full (rest from reference TRBV7-3 and TRBJ1-2): GAGVSQTPSNKVTEKGKYVELRCDPISGHTALYWYRQSLGQGPEFLIYFQGTGAADDSGLPNDRFFAVRPEGSVSTLKIQRTERGDSAVYLCASSLGQGDGYTFGSGTRLTVV.

The V call is TRBV5-1, the J call TRBJ1-1, with TRBD1 identical over 10 bases. Trimming took 4 bases from V and 5 from J; bases not matched to a gene: 8. Germline-derived CDR1 and CDR2 are SGHRS and YFSETQ. This CDR3 is built from 15 residues. The CDR3 reads CASSESTGGGTEAFF. The CDR3 DNA follows: TGCGCCAGCAGCGAGTCGACAGGGGGCGGGACTGAAGCTTTCTTT.